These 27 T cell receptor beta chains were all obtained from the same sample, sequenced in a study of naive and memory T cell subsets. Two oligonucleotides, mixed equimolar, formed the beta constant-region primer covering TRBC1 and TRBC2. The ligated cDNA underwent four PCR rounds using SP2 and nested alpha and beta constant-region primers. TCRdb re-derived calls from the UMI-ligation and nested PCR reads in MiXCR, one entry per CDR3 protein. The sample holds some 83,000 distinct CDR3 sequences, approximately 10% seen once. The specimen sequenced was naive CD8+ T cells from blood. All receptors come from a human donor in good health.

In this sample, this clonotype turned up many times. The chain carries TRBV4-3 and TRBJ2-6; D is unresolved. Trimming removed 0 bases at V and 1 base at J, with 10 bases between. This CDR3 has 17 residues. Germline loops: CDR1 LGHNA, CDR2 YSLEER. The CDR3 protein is CASSQENMRSGANVLTF. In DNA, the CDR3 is TGCGCCAGCAGCCAAGAGAACATGCGATCTGGGGCCAACGTCCTGACTTTC.

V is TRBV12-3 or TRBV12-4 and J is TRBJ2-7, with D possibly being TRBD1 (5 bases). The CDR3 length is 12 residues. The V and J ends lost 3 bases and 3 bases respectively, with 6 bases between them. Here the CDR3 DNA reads TGTGCCAGCAGTTTCCAGGGCTACGAGCAGTACTTC. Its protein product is CASSFQGYEQYF.

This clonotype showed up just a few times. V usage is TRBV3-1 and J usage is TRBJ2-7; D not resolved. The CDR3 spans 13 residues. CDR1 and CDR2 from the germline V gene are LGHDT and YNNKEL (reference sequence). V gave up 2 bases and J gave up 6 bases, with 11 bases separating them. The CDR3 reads CASSQSFGREQYF. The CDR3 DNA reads TGTGCCAGCAGCCAATCGTTTGGACGCGAGCAGTACTTC.

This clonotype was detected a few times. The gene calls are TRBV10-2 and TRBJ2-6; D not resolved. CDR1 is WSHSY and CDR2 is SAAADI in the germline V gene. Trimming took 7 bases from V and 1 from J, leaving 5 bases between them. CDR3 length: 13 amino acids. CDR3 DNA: TGCGCCAGCACAAATTCTGGGGCCAACGTCCTGACTTTC. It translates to CASTNSGANVLTF.

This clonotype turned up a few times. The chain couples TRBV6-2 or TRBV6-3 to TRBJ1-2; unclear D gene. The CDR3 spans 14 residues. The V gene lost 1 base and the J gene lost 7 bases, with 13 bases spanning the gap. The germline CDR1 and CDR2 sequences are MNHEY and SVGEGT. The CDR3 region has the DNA TGTGCCAGCAGTTACTTCCAGCCCCTTCGTGGCTACACCTTC. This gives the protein CASSYFQPLRGYTF.

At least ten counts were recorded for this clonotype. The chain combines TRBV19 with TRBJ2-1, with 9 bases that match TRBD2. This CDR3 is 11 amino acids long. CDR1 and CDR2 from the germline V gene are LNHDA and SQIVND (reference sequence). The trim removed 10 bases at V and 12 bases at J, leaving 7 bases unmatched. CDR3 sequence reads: CATGLAVGQFF. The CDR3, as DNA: TGTGCCACGGGACTAGCAGTCGGGCAGTTCTTC.

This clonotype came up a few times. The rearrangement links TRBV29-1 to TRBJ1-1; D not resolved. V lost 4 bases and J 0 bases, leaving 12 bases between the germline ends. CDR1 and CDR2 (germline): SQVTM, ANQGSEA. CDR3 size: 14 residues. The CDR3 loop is CSVGGWRMNTEAFF. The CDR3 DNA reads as TGCAGCGTTGGAGGGTGGAGAATGAACACTGAAGCTTTCTTT.

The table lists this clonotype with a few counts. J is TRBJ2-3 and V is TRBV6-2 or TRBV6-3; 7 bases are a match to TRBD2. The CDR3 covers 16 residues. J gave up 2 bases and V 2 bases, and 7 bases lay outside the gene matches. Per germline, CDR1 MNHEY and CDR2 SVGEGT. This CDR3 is CASSYGLADPTDTQYF. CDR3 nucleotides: TGTGCCAGCAGTTACGGGCTAGCGGACCCCACAGATACGCAGTATTTT.

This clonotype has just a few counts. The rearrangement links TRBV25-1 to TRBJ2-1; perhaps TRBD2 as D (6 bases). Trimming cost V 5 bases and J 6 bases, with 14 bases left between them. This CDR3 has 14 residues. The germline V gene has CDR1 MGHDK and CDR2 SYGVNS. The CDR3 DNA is TGTGCCAGCAGTTTTATGGGACTGGTCAATGAGCAGTTCTTC. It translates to CASSFMGLVNEQFF.

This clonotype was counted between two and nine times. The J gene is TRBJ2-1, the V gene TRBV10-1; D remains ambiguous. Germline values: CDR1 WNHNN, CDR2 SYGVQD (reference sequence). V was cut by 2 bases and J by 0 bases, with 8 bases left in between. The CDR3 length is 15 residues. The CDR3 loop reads CASSEGLGSYNEQFF. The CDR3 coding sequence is TGCGCCAGCAGTGAGGGGCTAGGCTCCTACAATGAGCAGTTCTTC.

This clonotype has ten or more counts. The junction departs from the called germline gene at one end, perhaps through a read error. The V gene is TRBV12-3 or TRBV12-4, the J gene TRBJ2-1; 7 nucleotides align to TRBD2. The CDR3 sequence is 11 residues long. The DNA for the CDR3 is TGTGCCAGCACCAGCGGGATGGGCTTGGTCTTC. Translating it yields CASTSGMGLVF.

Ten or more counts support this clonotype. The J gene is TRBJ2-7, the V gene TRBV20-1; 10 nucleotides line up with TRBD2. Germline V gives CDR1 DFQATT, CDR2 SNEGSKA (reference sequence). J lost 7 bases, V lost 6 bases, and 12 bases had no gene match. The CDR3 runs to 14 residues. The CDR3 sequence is CSAQGTSVPEEQYF. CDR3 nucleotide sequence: TGCAGTGCCCAGGGGACTAGCGTCCCTGAGGAGCAGTACTTC.

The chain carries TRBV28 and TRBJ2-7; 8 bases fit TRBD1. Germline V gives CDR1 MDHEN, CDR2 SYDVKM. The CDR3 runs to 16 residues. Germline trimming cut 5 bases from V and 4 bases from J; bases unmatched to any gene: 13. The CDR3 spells CASSPPRQGTEYEQYF. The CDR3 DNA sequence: TGTGCCAGCAGTCCCCCACGACAGGGGACAGAATACGAGCAGTACTTC.

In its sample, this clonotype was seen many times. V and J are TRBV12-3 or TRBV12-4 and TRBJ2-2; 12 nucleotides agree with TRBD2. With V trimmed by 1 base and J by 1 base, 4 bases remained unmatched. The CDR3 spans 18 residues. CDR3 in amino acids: CASSLGGLAGRNTGELFF. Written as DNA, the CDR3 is TGTGCCAGCAGTTTAGGGGGACTAGCGGGCAGGAACACCGGGGAGCTGTTTTTT.

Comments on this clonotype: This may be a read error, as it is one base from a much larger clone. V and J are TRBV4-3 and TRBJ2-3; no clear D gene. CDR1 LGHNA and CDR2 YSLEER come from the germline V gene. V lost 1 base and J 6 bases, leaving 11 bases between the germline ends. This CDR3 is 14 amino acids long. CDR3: CASSQGLRADTQYF. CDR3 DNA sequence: TGCGCCAGCAGCCAAGGGTTGAGAGCCGATACGCAGTATTTT.

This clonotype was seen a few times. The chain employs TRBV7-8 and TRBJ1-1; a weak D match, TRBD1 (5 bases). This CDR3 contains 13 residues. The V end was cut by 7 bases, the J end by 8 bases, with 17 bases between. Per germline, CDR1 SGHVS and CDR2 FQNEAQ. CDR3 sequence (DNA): TGTGCCAGCATGGGGGGTGGTGCCGGGGAAGCTTTCTTT. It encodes CASMGGGAGEAFF.

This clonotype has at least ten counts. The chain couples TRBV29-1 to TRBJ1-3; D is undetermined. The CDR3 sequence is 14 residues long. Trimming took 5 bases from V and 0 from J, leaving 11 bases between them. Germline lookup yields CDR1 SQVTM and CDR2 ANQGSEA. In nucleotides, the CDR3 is TGCAGCGTTTTTACGCGGTACTCTGGAAACACCATATATTTT. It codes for CSVFTRYSGNTIYF.

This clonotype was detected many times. The CDR3 region has the DNA TGTGCCAGCAGCGTAGTAGCAGGCACTGAAGCTTTCTTT. Amino acids: CASSVVAGTEAFF. The V call is TRBV9, the J call TRBJ1-1, with no clear D. CDR1 and CDR2 (germline): SGDLS, YYNGEE. There are 13 residues in the CDR3. V dropped 0 bases and J dropped 4 bases, with 7 bases sitting between them.

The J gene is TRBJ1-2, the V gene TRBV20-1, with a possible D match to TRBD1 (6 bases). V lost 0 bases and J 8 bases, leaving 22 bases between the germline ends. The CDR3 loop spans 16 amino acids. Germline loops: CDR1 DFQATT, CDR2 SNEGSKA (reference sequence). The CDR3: CSARDLTRTALEGYTF. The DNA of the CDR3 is TGCAGTGCTAGAGACCTTACCCGGACAGCCCTAGAAGGCTACACCTTC.

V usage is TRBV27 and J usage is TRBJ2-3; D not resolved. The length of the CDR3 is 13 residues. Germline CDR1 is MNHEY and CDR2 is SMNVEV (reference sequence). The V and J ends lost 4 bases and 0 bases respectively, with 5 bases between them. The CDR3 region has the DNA TGTGCCAGCAGTTCCGCCAGCACAGATACGCAGTATTTT. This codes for CASSSASTDTQYF.

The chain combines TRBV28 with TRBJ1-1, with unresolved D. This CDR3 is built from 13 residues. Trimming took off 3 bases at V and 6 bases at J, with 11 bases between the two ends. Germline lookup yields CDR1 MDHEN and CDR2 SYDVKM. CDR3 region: CASSLVRTSEAFF. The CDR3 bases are TGTGCCAGCAGTTTGGTGCGGACGTCTGAAGCTTTCTTT.

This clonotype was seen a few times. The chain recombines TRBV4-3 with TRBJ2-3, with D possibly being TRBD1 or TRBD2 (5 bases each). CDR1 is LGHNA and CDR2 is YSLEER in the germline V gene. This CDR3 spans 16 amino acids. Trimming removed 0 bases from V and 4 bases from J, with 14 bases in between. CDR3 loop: CASSQDLVGVPDTQYF. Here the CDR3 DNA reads TGCGCCAGCAGCCAAGATCTGGTGGGGGTCCCAGATACGCAGTATTTT.

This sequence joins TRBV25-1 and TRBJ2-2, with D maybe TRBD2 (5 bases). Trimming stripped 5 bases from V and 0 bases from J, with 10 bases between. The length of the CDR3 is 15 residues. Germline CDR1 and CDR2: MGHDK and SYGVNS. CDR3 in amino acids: CASSKAGANTGELFF. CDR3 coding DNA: TGTGCCAGCAGTAAGGCGGGCGCGAACACCGGGGAGCTGTTTTTT.

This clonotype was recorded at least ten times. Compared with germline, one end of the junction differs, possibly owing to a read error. Here the CDR3 reads CSVDPGGARGLTF. The CDR3, as DNA: TGCAGCGTTGATCCTGGGGGGGCTAGGGGGCTCACGTTC. The chain has TRBV29-1 and TRBJ2-7; perhaps D is TRBD1 or TRBD2 (7 bases each). Germline CDR1 SQVTM, CDR2 ANQGSEA. This CDR3 is 13 amino acids long.

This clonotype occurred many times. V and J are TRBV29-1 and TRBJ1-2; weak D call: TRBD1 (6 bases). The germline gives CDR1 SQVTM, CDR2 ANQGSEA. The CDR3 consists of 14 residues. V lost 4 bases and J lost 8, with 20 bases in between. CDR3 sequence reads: CSVGSGTNRPGYTF. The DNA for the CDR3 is TGCAGCGTTGGTTCCGGGACAAACAGACCCGGCTACACCTTC.

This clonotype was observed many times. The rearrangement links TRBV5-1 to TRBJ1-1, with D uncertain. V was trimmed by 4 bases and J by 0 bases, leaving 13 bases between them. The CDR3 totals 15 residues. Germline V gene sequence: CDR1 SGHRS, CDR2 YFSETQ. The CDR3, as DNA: TGCGCCAGCAGCGCGGAGGAGGGATTGAACACTGAAGCTTTCTTT. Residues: CASSAEEGLNTEAFF.

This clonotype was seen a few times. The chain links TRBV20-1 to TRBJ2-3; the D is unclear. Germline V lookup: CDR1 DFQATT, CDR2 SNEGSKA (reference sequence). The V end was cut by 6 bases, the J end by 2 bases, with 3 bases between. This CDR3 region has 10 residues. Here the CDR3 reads CSASTDTQYF. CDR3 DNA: TGCAGTGCCTCCACAGATACGCAGTATTTT.